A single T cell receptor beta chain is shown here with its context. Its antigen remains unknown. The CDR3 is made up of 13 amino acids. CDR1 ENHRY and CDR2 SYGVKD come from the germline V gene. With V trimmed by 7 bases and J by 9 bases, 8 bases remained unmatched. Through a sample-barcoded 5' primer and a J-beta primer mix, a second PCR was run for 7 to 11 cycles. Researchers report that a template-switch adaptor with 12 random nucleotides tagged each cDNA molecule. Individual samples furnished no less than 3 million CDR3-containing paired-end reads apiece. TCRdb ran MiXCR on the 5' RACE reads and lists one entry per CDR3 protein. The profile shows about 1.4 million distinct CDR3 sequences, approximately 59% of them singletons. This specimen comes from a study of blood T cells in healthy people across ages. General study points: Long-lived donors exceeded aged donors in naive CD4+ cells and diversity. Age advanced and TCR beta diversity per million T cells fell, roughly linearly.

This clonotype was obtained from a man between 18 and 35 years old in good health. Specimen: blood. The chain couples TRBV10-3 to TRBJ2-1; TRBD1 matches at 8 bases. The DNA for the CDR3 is TGTGCCATCAAACCGGACAGGGCGGCTGAGCAGTTCTTC. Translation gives CAIKPDRAAEQFF.